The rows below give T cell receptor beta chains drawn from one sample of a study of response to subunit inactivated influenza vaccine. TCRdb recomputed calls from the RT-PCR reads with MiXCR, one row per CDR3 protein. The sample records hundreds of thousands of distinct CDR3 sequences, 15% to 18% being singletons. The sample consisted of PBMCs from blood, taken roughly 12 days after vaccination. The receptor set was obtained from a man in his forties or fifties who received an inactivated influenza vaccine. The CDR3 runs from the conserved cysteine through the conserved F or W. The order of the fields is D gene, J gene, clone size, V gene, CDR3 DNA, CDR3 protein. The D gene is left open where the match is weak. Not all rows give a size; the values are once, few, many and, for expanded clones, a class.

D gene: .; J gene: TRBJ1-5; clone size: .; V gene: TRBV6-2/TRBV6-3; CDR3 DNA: TGTGCCAGCAGTTACGGAAACAATCAGCCCCAGCATTTT; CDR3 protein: CASSYGNNQPQHF
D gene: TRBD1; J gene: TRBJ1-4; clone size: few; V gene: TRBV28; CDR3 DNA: TGTGCCAGCAGTCTACTCACAGGGGATCATGAAAAACTGTTTTTT; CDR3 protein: CASSLLTGDHEKLFF
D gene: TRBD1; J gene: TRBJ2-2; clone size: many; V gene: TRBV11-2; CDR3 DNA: TGTGCCAGCAGCCTCGACAGGGTTCGGGACACCGGGGAGCTGTTTTTT; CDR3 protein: CASSLDRVRDTGELFF
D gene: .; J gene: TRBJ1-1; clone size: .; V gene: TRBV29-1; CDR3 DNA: TGCAGCGTTGATAGGCTTATGAACACTGAAGCTTTCTTT; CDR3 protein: CSVDRLMNTEAFF
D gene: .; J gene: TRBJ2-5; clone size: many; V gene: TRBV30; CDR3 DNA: TGTGCCTGGGGCCGGGGTAAACAAGAGACCCAGTACTTC; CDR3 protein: CAWGRGKQETQYF
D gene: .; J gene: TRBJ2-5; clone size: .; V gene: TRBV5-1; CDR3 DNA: TGCGCCAGCAGCTCTAGTCCCACAGGCACCCAAGAGACCCAGTACTTC; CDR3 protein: CASSSSPTGTQETQYF
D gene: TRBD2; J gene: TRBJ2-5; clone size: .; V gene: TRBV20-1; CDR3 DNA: TGCAGTGCTAAATCTAGCGGGAGGGGAGAGACCCAGTACTTC; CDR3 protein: CSAKSSGRGETQYF
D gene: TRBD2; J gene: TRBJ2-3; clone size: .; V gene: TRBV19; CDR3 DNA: TGTGCCAGTACCGAGACTAGCGGGACCACAGATACGCAGTATTTT; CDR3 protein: CASTETSGTTDTQYF
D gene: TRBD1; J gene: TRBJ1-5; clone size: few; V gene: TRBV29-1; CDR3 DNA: TGCAGCGTACTGGGACAGGGTCTTGGGCAGCCCCAGCATTTT; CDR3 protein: CSVLGQGLGQPQHF
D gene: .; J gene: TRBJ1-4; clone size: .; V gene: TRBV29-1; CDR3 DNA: TGCAGCGTTCGGACTTCCTCCGAGGAAAAACTGTTTTTT; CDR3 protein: CSVRTSSEEKLFF
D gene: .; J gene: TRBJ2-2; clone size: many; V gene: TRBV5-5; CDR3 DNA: TGTGCCAGCAGCTTGAGTTCCGGGGGCACCGGGGAGCTGTTTTTT; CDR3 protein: CASSLSSGGTGELFF
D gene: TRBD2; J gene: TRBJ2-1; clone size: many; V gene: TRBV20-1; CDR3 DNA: TGCAGTGCTAGGCAATTAGCGGGAGTGGGTCGGGATGAGCAGTTCTTC; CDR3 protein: CSARQLAGVGRDEQFF
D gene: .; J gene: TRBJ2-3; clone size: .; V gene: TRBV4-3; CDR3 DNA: TGCGCCAGCAGCCAAGTGGTCGCCTACACAGATACGCGGTATTTT; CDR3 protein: CASSQVVAYTDTRYF
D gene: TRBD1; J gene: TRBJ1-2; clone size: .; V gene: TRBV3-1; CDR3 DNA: TGTGCCAGCAGCCAAACCGGGACAGGGGGTACCTATGGCTACACCTTC; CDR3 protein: CASSQTGTGGTYGYTF
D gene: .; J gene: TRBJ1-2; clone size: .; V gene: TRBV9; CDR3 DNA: TGTGCCAGCAGCCCCCCGAGGGCCCTCTATGGCTACACCTTC; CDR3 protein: CASSPPRALYGYTF